The 11 T cell receptor beta chains given below trace back to one sample, sequenced in a study of CD8+ T cells in alopecia areata. As for treatment: oral pan-JAK inhibitor, 5-10 mg twice daily. Sequencing used cDNA as its template, made by extracting RNA and reverse transcribing it. Here immunoSEQ multiplex PCR was the method, and the copy in TCRdb shows in-frame clones only, minus some. The data contain 200,000 to 250,000 clones, about three fifths of them singletons. The sequencing used CD4+ T cells sorted from blood, collected at week 4, from a patient treated with tofacitinib. These receptors originate from a human donor with alopecia areata.

V is TRBV5-1 and J is TRBJ2-7; D is possibly TRBD1 (5 bases). CDR3 size: 13 residues. Germline CDR1 is SGHRS and CDR2 is YFSETQ. V was cut by 0 bases and J by 3 bases, with 7 bases left in between. CDR3 residues: CASSLDRNYEQYF. CDR3 nucleotide sequence: TGCGCCAGCAGCTTGGACAGGAACTACGAGCAGTACTTC.

V gene TRBV2 combines with J gene TRBJ2-6, with 8 bases identical to TRBD1. Germline V lookup: CDR1 SNHLY, CDR2 FYNNEI. The CDR3 is 15 amino acids. Trimming took 6 bases from V and 2 from J; bases not matched to a gene: 3. CDR3 protein: CASSQDRAGANVLTF. In DNA, the CDR3 is TGTGCCAGCAGCCAGGACAGGGCTGGGGCCAACGTCCTGACTTTC.

The chain is built from TRBV5-6 and TRBJ2-5, with 7 bases identical to TRBD2. The CDR3 length is 15 residues. J lost 2 bases, V lost 3 bases, and 7 bases had no gene match. Germline V gene lookup returns CDR1 SGHDT and CDR2 YYEEEE. Here the CDR3 DNA reads TGTGCCAGCAGCTGGGGGGGACTGCCACAAGAGACCCAGTACTTC. It is translated as CASSWGGLPQETQYF.

The CDR3 region is CATSRGAGGYTF. For the CDR3, the DNA is TGTGCCACCTCCCGAGGGGCTGGAGGCTACACCTTC. The V gene is TRBV7-2, the J gene TRBJ1-2; the D gene is possibly TRBD1 (5 bases). CDR3 length: 12 amino acids. Germline CDR1 reads SGHTA; CDR2 reads FQGNSA. Trimming pared 10 bases from V and 8 bases from J, leaving 17 bases between.

The chain is built from TRBV6-5 and TRBJ2-3, with 8 bases that match TRBD1. J lost 2 bases, V lost 8 bases, and 6 bases had no gene match. The length of the CDR3 is 14 residues. CDR1 and CDR2 (germline): MNHEY, SVGAGI. CDR3 sequence: CASRTGISTDTQYF. DNA of the CDR3: TGTGCCAGCCGGACAGGGATTTCCACAGATACGCAGTATTTT.

The chain couples TRBV25-1 to TRBJ2-7; TRBD2 matches 8 bases. CDR1 is MGHDK, CDR2 SYGVNS, per germline. The CDR3 extends over 13 amino acids. V was clipped by 6 bases and J by 2 bases; unmatched bases: 3. The CDR3 spells CASSAGGTYEQYF. CDR3 in DNA: TGTGCCAGCAGCGCGGGGGGCACCTACGAGCAGTACTTC.

The chain joins TRBV29-1 to TRBJ1-2; TRBD1 matches at 8 bases. Germline V gives CDR1 SQVTM, CDR2 ANQGSEA. There are 12 residues in the CDR3. V shed 6 bases and J 7 bases; nucleotides not matched to a gene: 7. The CDR3 DNA follows: TGCAGCGTGTATCAGGGGGCTGGTGGCTACACCTTC. Amino acid sequence: CSVYQGAGGYTF.

This chain joins TRBV9 and TRBJ2-3; D not certain. V was shortened by 0 bases and J by 3 bases, with 14 bases between the two germline ends. The CDR3 runs to 16 residues. Germline V gene sequence: CDR1 SGDLS, CDR2 YYNGEE. The CDR3 DNA follows: TGTGCCAGCAGCGTAGGGTTACTAATATCTACAGATACGCAGTATTTT. Its protein is CASSVGLLISTDTQYF.

This clone was observed a few times. The V and J genes are TRBV27 and TRBJ1-4; D is perhaps TRBD1 (5 bases). The V gene's germline CDR1 is MNHEY and CDR2 SMNVEV (reference sequence). This CDR3 spans 14 amino acids. Trimming took off 3 bases at V and 8 bases at J, with 13 bases between the two ends. This chain's CDR3 is CASSFEGRDEKLFF. CDR3 DNA: TGTGCCAGCAGTTTCGAAGGGAGGGACGAAAAACTGTTTTTT.

This chain joins TRBV7-2 and TRBJ2-7; D call uncertain. CDR3 length: 11 amino acids. Trimming took off 4 bases at V and 3 bases at J, with 4 bases between the two ends. From germline, CDR1 is SGHTA and CDR2 FQGNSA. The CDR3 reads CASSSIYEQYF. The CDR3 nucleotides read TGTGCCAGCAGCTCCATCTACGAGCAGTACTTC.

This clone was counted only a few times. The chain couples TRBV9 to TRBJ2-4, with 10 bases matching TRBD1. Trimming removed 4 bases from V and 3 bases from J; junction bases left unmatched: 7. Germline V gene data show CDR1 as SGDLS and CDR2 as YYNGEE. The CDR3 totals 16 residues. This CDR3 is CASSPTGGGGKNIQYF. CDR3 sequence (DNA): TGTGCCAGCAGCCCGACAGGGGGCGGAGGCAAAAACATTCAGTACTTC. Using reference TRBV9 and TRBJ2-4 for the parts outside the CDR3, the full variable domain is DSGVTQTPKHLITATGQRVTLRCSPRSGDLSVYWYQQSLDQGLQFLIQYYNGEERAKGNILERFSAQQFPDLHSELNLSSLELGDSALYFCASSPTGGGGKNIQYFGAGTRLSVL.